This is a list of T cell receptor beta chains from one sample in a study of blood T cell repertoires in COVID-19. The method was immunoSEQ multiplex PCR; TCRdb's version includes in-frame clones alone and lacks a portion of them. This sample yields 250,000 to 350,000 clones, of which around 80% are seen a single time; approximately 1.1% belongs to the top ten. Material: peripheral blood. The receptors come from a woman between 45 and 65 years old with acute or convalescent COVID-19. Both conserved end residues are part of each CDR3. A D gene is named only where the DNA matches it firmly. Part of the rows lack a size; the others show once, few, many or a class for expanded clones.

d_gene: TRBD1; j_gene: TRBJ1-5; v_gene: TRBV5-1; abundance: -; CDR3aa: CASSLQGSQPQHF; CDR3nt: TGCGCCAGCAGCCTACAGGGGAGTCAGCCCCAGCATTTT
d_gene: TRBD1; j_gene: TRBJ1-2; v_gene: TRBV19; abundance: once; CDR3aa: CATLNRDRGDYGYTF; CDR3nt: TGTGCCACCCTCAACCGGGACAGGGGGGACTATGGCTACACCTTC
d_gene: -; j_gene: TRBJ1-5; v_gene: TRBV6-1; abundance: -; CDR3aa: CASSEGLSRDNQPQHF; CDR3nt: TGTGCCAGCAGTGAAGGGTTATCCAGGGACAATCAGCCCCAGCATTTT
d_gene: -; j_gene: TRBJ1-5; v_gene: TRBV7-9; abundance: -; CDR3aa: CASSLVGADQPQHF; CDR3nt: TGTGCCAGCAGCTTGGTTGGGGCGGATCAGCCCCAGCATTTT
d_gene: -; j_gene: TRBJ1-6; v_gene: TRBV7-2; abundance: -; CDR3aa: CASSLGLSGSPLHF; CDR3nt: TGTGCCAGCAGCTTAGGACTGAGTGGGTCACCCCTCCACTTT
d_gene: -; j_gene: TRBJ2-2; v_gene: TRBV9; abundance: -; CDR3aa: CASSSEVLSSTGELFF; CDR3nt: TGTGCCAGCAGCTCAGAGGTACTCTCCTCCACCGGGGAGCTGTTTTTT
d_gene: TRBD1; j_gene: TRBJ1-6; v_gene: TRBV5-1; abundance: once; CDR3aa: CASSLEPGQSNSPLHF; CDR3nt: TGCGCCAGCAGCCTTGAACCGGGACAGAGTAATTCACCCCTCCACTTT
d_gene: TRBD2; j_gene: TRBJ2-7; v_gene: TRBV9; abundance: -; CDR3aa: CASSPGWLAGGPTYEQYF; CDR3nt: TGTGCCAGCAGTCCCGGATGGCTAGCGGGAGGGCCGACTTACGAGCAGTACTTC
d_gene: TRBD2; j_gene: TRBJ2-3; v_gene: TRBV7-6; abundance: -; CDR3aa: CASSPAPPRRERPPVQTDTQYF; CDR3nt: TGTGCCAGCAGCCCTGCCCCCCCACGGCGGGAGAGACCTCCCGTTCAAACAGATACGCAGTATTTT
d_gene: TRBD1; j_gene: TRBJ1-2; v_gene: TRBV5-4; abundance: once; CDR3aa: CASSTPGQPNYGYTF; CDR3nt: TGTGCCAGCAGCACTCCGGGACAGCCTAACTATGGCTACACCTTC
d_gene: -; j_gene: TRBJ1-1; v_gene: TRBV9; abundance: -; CDR3aa: CASSGTSGSTEAFF; CDR3nt: TGTGCCAGCAGCGGGACTTCCGGGTCCACTGAAGCTTTCTTT
d_gene: -; j_gene: TRBJ2-7; v_gene: TRBV6-5; abundance: -; CDR3aa: CASSYRDTYEQYF; CDR3nt: TGTGCCAGCAGTTACCGGGATACCTACGAGCAGTACTTC
d_gene: -; j_gene: TRBJ1-2; v_gene: TRBV18; abundance: -; CDR3aa: CASSPQGQSLYTF; CDR3nt: TGTGCCAGCTCACCGCAAGGACAGAGTCTCTACACCTTC
d_gene: TRBD1; j_gene: TRBJ1-2; v_gene: TRBV10-3; abundance: -; CDR3aa: CAISAGTGNYGYTF; CDR3nt: TGTGCCATCAGCGCCGGGACAGGGAACTATGGCTACACCTTC
d_gene: -; j_gene: TRBJ1-6; v_gene: TRBV6-5; abundance: -; CDR3aa: CASSSRVSNSPLHF; CDR3nt: TGTGCCAGCAGTAGCAGGGTATCCAATTCACCCCTCCACTTT
d_gene: -; j_gene: TRBJ1-4; v_gene: TRBV28; abundance: -; CDR3aa: CASSFLGPATNEKLFF; CDR3nt: TGTGCCAGCAGTTTTTTGGGCCCGGCAACTAATGAAAAACTGTTTTTT
d_gene: TRBD1; j_gene: TRBJ1-1; v_gene: TRBV18; abundance: -; CDR3aa: CASSEYRGLNTEAFF; CDR3nt: TGTGCCAGCTCAGAATACAGGGGTCTGAACACTGAAGCTTTCTTT
d_gene: TRBD1; j_gene: TRBJ1-2; v_gene: TRBV7-6; abundance: -; CDR3aa: CASSLARTGWDGYTF; CDR3nt: TGTGCCAGCAGCTTAGCGCGGACAGGGTGGGATGGCTACACCTTC
d_gene: -; j_gene: TRBJ1-1; v_gene: TRBV5-4; abundance: -; CDR3aa: CASSPDSRNTEAFF; CDR3nt: TGTGCCAGCAGCCCGGACAGCCGGAACACTGAAGCTTTCTTT
d_gene: TRBD2; j_gene: TRBJ2-2; v_gene: TRBV24-1; abundance: many; CDR3aa: CATGTSGARGTGELFF; CDR3nt: TGTGCCACCGGGACTAGCGGGGCCCGGGGGACCGGGGAGCTGTTTTTT
d_gene: -; j_gene: TRBJ1-1; v_gene: TRBV12-3/TRBV12-4; abundance: -; CDR3aa: CASRSVAEAFF; CDR3nt: TGTGCCAGCAGGAGTGTCGCTGAAGCTTTCTTT
d_gene: TRBD1; j_gene: TRBJ2-2; v_gene: TRBV6-5; abundance: -; CDR3aa: CASRTGAGELFF; CDR3nt: TGTGCCAGCAGAACAGGGGCCGGGGAGCTGTTTTTT
d_gene: TRBD2; j_gene: TRBJ2-1; v_gene: TRBV7-9; abundance: -; CDR3aa: CASSSPSGASYNEQFF; CDR3nt: TGTGCCAGCAGCTCGCCTAGCGGGGCCTCCTACAATGAGCAGTTCTTC
d_gene: -; j_gene: TRBJ1-5; v_gene: TRBV5-1; abundance: -; CDR3aa: CASSLGGGQPQHF; CDR3nt: TGCGCCAGCAGCTTGGGGGGGGGACAGCCCCAGCATTTT
d_gene: -; j_gene: TRBJ1-4; v_gene: TRBV12-5; abundance: -; CDR3aa: CASGPEGSGEKLFF; CDR3nt: TGTGCTAGTGGTCCGGAGGGATCAGGAGAAAAACTGTTTTTT
d_gene: TRBD1; j_gene: TRBJ1-5; v_gene: TRBV5-1; abundance: few; CDR3aa: CASSLGTGAGQPQHF; CDR3nt: TGCGCCAGCAGCCTCGGGACAGGGGCGGGTCAGCCCCAGCATTTT
d_gene: -; j_gene: TRBJ2-7; v_gene: TRBV10-3; abundance: few; CDR3aa: CAISFRTESYEQYF; CDR3nt: TGTGCCATCAGTTTTCGGACTGAATCCTACGAGCAGTACTTC
d_gene: TRBD1; j_gene: TRBJ1-2; v_gene: TRBV28; abundance: -; CDR3aa: CATFVSGTGGYGYTF; CDR3nt: TGTGCCACCTTCGTAAGCGGGACAGGGGGATATGGCTACACCTTC
d_gene: TRBD2; j_gene: TRBJ2-1; v_gene: TRBV7-9; abundance: -; CDR3aa: CASSGTSGNEQFF; CDR3nt: TGTGCCAGCAGCGGGACTAGCGGCAATGAGCAGTTCTTC
d_gene: -; j_gene: TRBJ2-4; v_gene: TRBV5-4; abundance: -; CDR3aa: CASSLDGGSAKNIQYF; CDR3nt: TGTGCCAGCAGCTTGGACGGGGGATCGGCCAAAAACATTCAGTACTTC
d_gene: TRBD1; j_gene: TRBJ1-2; v_gene: TRBV29-1; abundance: -; CDR3aa: CSAQQGAVGYTF; CDR3nt: TGCAGCGCCCAACAGGGGGCGGTTGGCTACACCTTC
d_gene: -; j_gene: TRBJ2-1; v_gene: TRBV3-1/TRBV3-2; abundance: -; CDR3aa: CASSQETRGSEQFF; CDR3nt: TGTGCCAGCAGCCAAGAGACGAGAGGTTCTGAGCAGTTCTTC
d_gene: TRBD2; j_gene: TRBJ2-3; v_gene: TRBV18; abundance: -; CDR3aa: CASSPPGLAGGGDTQYF; CDR3nt: TGTGCCAGCTCACCTCCGGGACTAGCGGGAGGGGGCGATACGCAGTATTTT
d_gene: -; j_gene: TRBJ1-2; v_gene: TRBV19; abundance: -; CDR3aa: CASSIGHVDYGYTF; CDR3nt: TGTGCCAGTAGTATAGGGCACGTCGACTATGGCTACACCTTC
d_gene: -; j_gene: TRBJ1-4; v_gene: TRBV21-1; abundance: once; CDR3aa: CASSKSGRVIVANEKLFF; CDR3nt: TGTGCCAGCAGCAAATCCGGCCGGGTGATTGTAGCTAATGAAAAACTGTTTTTT